This T cell receptor (beta chain) is from a study of blood T cell repertoires in COVID-19. Study overall: The analysed material was cDNA or gDNA that came from T cells, B-cell-depleted T cells, or PBMCs.

TCRdb keeps only in-frame clones here, not all; method: immunoSEQ multiplex PCR. Of around 88,000 clones listed, nearly 90% are singletons. The CDR3 spans 13 residues. Germline lookup yields CDR1 SGHRS and CDR2 YFSETQ. V shed 4 bases and J 4 bases; nucleotides not matched to a gene: 4. The J gene is TRBJ1-1, the V gene TRBV5-1; 7 nucleotides line up with TRBD1. The sample comprised peripheral blood. The sequence derives from a woman aged 80 or over with acute or convalescent COVID-19. CDR3 DNA: TGCGCCAGCAGCCTGACAGGGTCCACTGAAGCTTTCTTT. Its protein product is CASSLTGSTEAFF.